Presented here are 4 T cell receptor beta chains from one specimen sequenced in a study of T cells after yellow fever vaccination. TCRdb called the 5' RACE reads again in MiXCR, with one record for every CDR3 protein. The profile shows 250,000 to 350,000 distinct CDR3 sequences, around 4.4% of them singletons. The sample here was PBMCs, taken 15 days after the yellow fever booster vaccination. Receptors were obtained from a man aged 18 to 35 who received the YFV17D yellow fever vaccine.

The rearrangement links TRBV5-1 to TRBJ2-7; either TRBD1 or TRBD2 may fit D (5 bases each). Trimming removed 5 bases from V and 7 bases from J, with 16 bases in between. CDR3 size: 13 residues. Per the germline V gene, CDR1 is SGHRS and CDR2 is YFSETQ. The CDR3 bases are TGCGCCAGCAGTCGGGACCTAGTAGGGGAGCAGTACTTC. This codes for CASSRDLVGEQYF.

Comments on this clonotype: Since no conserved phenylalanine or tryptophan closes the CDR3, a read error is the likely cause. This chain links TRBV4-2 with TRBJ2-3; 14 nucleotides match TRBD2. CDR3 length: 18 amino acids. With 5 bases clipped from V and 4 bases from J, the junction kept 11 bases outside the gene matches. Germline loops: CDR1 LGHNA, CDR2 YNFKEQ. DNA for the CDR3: TGTGCCAGCAGCAGAGGCGGGACTAGCGGGGGACGAGCAGATACGCAGTATATT. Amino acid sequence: CASSRGGTSGGRADTQYI.

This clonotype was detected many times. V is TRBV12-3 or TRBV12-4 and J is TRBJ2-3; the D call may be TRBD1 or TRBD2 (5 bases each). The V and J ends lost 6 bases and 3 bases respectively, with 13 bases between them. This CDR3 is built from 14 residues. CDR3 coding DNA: TGTGCCAGCAGCGTTATGGGGACGACAGATACGCAGTATTTT. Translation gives CASSVMGTTDTQYF.

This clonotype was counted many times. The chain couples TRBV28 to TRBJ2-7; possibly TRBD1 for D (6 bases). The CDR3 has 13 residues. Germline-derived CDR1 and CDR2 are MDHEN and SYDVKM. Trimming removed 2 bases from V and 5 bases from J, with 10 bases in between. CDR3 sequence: CASSLDRKDEQYF. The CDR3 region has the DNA TGTGCCAGCAGTTTAGACAGGAAGGACGAGCAGTACTTC.